This note documents a single T cell receptor beta chain sequence. This sample was included in a study of type 1 regulatory T cells. Study-level background: T-allo10 is an in vitro-generated, Tr1-enriched CD4 T cell product specific for alloantigen.

Each CDR3 protein is one row after TCRdb ran MiXCR on the reads. The sample yields 90,000 to 100,000 distinct CDR3 sequences, less than 40% seen once. Sequencing was done on a sample of CD4+ T cells, either the whole sample or a sorted fraction (not recorded which). This clonotype was obtained from a human donor in good health.

In DNA form, the CDR3 reads TGTGCCAGCAGTAACACTGACGGTTACTCTGGAAACACCATATATTTT. It yields the protein CASSNTDGYSGNTIYF. This chain joins TRBV6-6 and TRBJ1-3; D ambiguous. V shed 5 bases and J shed 0 bases, with 14 bases lying between them. This CDR3 contains 16 residues. The germline gives CDR1 MNHNY, CDR2 SVGAGI (reference sequence).